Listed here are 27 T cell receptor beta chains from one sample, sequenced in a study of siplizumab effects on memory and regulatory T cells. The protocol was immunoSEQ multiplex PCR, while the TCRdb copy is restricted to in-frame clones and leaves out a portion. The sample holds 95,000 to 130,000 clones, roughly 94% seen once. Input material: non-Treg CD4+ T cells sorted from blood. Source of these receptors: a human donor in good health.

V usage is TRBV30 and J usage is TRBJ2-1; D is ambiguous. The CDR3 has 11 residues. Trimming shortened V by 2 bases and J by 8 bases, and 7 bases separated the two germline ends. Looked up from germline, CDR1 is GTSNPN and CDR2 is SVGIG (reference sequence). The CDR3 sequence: CAWSRQDEQFF. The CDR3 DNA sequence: TGTGCCTGGAGTCGACAAGATGAGCAGTTCTTC.

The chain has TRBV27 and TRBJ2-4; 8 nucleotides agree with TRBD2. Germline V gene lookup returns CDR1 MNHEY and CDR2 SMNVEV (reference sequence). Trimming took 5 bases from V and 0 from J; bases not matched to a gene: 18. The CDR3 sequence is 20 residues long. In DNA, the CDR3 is TGTGCCAGCAGTCAAGGGCTGGCAGCGGGGGCCGGGGTAGCCAAAAACATTCAGTACTTC. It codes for CASSQGLAAGAGVAKNIQYF.

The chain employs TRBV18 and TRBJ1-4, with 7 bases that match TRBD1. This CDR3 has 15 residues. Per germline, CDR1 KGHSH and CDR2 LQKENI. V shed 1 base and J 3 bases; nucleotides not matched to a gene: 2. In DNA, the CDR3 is TGTGCCAGCTCACCACTGGGACAGCCTAATGAAAAACTGTTTTTT. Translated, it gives CASSPLGQPNEKLFF.

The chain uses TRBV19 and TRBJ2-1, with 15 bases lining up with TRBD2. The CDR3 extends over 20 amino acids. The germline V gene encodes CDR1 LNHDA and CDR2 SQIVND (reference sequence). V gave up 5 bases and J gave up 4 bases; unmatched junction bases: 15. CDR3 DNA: TGTGCCAGTAGTTCCTGGACTAGCGGGAGGGGTGAGGCCTTTTACAATGAGCAGTTCTTC. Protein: CASSSWTSGRGEAFYNEQFF.

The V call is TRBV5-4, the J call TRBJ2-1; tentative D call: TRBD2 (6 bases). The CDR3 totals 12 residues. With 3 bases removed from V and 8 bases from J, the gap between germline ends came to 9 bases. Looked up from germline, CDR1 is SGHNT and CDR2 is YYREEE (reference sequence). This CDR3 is CASSWEAYEQFF. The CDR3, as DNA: TGTGCCAGCAGCTGGGAGGCATATGAGCAGTTCTTC.

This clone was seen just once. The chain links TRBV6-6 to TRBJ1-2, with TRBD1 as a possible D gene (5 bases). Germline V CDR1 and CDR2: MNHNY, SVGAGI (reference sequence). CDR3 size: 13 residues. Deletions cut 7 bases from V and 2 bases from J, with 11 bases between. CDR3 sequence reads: CASTYRINYGYTF. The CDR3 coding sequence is TGTGCCAGCACGTACAGGATCAACTATGGCTACACCTTC.

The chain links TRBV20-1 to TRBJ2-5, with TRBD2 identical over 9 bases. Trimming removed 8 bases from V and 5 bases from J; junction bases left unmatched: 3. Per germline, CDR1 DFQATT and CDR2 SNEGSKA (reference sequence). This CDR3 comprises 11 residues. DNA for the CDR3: TGCAGTTCGGCGGGGGGGGAGACCCAGTACTTC. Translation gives CSSAGGETQYF.

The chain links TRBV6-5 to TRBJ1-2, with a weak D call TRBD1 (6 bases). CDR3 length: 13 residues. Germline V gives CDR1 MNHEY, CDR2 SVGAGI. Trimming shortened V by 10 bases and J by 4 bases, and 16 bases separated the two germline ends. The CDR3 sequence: CAITGGRIYGYTF. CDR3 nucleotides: TGTGCCATCACGGGGGGGCGCATCTATGGCTACACCTTC.

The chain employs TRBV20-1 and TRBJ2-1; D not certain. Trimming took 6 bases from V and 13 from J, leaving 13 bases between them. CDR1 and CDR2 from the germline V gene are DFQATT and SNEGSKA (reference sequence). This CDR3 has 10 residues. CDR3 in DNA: TGCAGTGCCCCCTCAGGAGCCCAGTTCTTC. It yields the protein CSAPSGAQFF.

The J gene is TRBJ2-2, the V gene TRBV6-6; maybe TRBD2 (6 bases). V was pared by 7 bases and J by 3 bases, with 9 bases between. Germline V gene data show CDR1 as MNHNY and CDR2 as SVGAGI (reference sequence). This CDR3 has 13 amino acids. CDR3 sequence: CASTSSDTGELFF. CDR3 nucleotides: TGTGCCAGCACGTCTAGCGACACCGGGGAGCTGTTTTTT.

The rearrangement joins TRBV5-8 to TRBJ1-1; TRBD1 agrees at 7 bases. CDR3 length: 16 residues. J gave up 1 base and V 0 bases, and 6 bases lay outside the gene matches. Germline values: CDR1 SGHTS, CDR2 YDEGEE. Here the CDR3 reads CASSLGGTERNTEAFF. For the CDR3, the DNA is TGTGCCAGCAGCTTGGGAGGGACAGAACGGAACACTGAAGCTTTCTTT.

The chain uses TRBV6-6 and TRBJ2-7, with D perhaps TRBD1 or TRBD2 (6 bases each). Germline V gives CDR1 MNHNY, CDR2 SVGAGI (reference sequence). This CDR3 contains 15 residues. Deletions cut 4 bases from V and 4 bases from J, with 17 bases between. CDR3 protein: CASSSRDGGGYEQYF. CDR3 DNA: TGTGCCAGCAGTTCCCGTGACGGGGGCGGGTACGAGCAGTACTTC.

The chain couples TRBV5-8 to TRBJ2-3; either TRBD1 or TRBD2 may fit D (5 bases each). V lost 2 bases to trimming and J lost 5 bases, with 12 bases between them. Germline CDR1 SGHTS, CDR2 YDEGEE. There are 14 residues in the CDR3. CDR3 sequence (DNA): TGTGCCAGCAGCTTTGAGGGGATGAGAGATACGCAGTATTTT. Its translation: CASSFEGMRDTQYF. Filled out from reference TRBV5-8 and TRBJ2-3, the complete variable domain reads EAGVTQSPTHLIKTRGQQATLRCSPISGHTSVYWYQQALGLGLQFLLWYDEGEERNRGNFPPRFSGRQFPNYSSELNVNALELEDSALYLCASSFEGMRDTQYFGPGTRLTVL.

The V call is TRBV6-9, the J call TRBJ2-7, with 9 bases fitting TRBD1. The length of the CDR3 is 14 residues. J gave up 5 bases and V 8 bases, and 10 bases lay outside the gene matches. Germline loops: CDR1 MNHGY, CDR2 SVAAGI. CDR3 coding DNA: TGTGCCAGCCATCAAATACAGGGGGCCCACGAGCAGTACTTC. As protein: CASHQIQGAHEQYF.

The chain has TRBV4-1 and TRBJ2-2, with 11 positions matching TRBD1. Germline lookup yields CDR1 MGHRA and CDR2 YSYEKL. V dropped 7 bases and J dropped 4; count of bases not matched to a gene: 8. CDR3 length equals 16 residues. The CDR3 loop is CASNPGGQGVTGELFF. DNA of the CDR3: TGCGCCAGCAACCCGGGGGGACAGGGGGTCACCGGGGAGCTGTTTTTT.

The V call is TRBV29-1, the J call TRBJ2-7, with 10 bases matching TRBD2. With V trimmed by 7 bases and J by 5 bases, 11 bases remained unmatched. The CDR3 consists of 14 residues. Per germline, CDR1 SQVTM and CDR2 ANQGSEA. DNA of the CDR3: TGCAGCGCCCAAGCGGGGGGGTTGGCGAACGAGCAGTACTTC. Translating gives CSAQAGGLANEQYF.

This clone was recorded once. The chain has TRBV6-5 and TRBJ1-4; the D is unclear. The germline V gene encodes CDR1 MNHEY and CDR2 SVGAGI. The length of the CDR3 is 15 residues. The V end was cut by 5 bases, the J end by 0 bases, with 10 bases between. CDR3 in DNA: TGTGCCAGCAGTACAGACGGAACAACTAATGAAAAACTGTTTTTT. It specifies CASSTDGTTNEKLFF.

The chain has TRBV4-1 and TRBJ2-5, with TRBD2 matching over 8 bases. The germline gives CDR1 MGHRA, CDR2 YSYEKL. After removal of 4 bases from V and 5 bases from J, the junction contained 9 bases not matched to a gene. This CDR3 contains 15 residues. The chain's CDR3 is CASSPLAGMAETQYF. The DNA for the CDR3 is TGCGCCAGCAGCCCGTTAGCGGGAATGGCTGAGACCCAGTACTTC.

The CDR3 here is CASRGTGAYEQYF. The DNA of the CDR3 is TGTGCCAGCCGCGGGACAGGGGCCTACGAGCAGTACTTC. The rearrangement uses TRBV2 and TRBJ2-7; TRBD1 agrees at 10 bases. The CDR3 runs to 13 residues. From germline, CDR1 is SNHLY and CDR2 FYNNEI. Trimming took 8 bases from V and 2 from J; bases not matched to a gene: 3.

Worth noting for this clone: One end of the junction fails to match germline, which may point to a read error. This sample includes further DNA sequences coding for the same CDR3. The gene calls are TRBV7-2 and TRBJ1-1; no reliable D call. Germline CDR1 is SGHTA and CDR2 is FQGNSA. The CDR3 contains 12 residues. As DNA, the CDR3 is TGTGCCAGCAGCCGCCGCGGGGTGGAAGCCTTCTTT. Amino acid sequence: CASSRRGVEAFF.

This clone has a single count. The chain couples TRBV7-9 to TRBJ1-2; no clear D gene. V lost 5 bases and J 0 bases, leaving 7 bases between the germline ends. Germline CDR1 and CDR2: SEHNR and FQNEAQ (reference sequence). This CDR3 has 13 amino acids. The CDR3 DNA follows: TGTGCCAGCAGCCCAACAGCTAACTATGGCTACACCTTC. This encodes CASSPTANYGYTF.

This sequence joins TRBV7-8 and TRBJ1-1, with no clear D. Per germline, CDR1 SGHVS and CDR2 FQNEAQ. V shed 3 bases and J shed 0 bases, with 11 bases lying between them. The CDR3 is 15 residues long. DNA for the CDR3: TGTGCCAGCAGCTTCGATCACAACGTGAACACTGAAGCTTTCTTT. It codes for CASSFDHNVNTEAFF.

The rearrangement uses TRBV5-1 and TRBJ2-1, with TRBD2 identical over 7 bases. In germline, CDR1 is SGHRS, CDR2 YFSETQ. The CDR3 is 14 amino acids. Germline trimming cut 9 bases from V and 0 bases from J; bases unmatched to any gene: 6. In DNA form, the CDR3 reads TGCGCCACCAATGCGGGAGACTCCTACAATGAGCAGTTCTTC. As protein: CATNAGDSYNEQFF.

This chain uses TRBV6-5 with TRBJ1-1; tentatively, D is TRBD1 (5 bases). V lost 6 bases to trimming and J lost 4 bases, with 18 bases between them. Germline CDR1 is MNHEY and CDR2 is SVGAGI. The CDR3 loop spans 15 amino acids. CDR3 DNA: TGTGCCAGCAGCCACCGTGGGGTCGGGGCCACTGAAGCTTTCTTT. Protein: CASSHRGVGATEAFF.

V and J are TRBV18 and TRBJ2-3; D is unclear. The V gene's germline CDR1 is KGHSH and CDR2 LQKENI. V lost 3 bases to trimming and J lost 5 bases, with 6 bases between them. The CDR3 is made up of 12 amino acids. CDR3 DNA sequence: TGTGCCAGCTCACCCTTCGAAGATACGCAGTATTTT. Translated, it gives CASSPFEDTQYF. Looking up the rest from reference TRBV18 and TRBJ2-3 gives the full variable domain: NAGVMQNPRHLVRRRGQEARLRCSPMKGHSHVYWYRQLPEEGLKFMVYLQKENIIDESGMPKERFSAEFPKEGPSILRIQQVVRGDSAAYFCASSPFEDTQYFGPGTRLTVL.

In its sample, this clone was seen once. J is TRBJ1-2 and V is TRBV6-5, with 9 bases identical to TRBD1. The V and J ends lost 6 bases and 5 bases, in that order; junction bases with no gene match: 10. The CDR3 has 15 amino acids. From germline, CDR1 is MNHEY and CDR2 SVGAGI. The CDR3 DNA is TGTGCCAGCAGGCCCGGGACAGGGATAGAATATGGCTACACCTTC. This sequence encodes CASRPGTGIEYGYTF.

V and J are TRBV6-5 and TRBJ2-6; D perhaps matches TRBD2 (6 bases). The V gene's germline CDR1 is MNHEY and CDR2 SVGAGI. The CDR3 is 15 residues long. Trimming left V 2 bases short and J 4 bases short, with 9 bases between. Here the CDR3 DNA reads TGTGCCAGCAGTTACGGAGGGGACGGGGCCAACGTCCTGACTTTC. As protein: CASSYGGDGANVLTF.